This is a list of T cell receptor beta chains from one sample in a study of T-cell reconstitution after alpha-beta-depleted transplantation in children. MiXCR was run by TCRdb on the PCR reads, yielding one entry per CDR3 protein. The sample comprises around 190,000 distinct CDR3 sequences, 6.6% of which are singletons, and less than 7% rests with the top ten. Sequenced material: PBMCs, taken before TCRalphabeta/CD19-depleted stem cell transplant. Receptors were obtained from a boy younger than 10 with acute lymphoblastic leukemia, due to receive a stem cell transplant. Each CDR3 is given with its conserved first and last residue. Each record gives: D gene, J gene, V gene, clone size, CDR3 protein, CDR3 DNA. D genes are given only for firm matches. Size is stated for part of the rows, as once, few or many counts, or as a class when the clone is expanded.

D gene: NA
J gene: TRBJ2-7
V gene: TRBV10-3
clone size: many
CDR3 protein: CAISTGESSYEQYF
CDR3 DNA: TGTGCCATCAGTACGGGGGAGAGCTCCTACGAGCAGTACTTC

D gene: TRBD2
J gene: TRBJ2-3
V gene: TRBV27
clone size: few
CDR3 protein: CASSSQPMPGGDTQYF
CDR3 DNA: TGTGCCAGCAGTTCCCAACCGATGCCGGGGGGAGATACGCAGTATTTT

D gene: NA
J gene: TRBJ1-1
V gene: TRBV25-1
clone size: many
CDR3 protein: CASRDYRRDSEAFF
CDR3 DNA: TGTGCCAGCAGGGATTACCGCCGGGACTCTGAAGCTTTCTTT

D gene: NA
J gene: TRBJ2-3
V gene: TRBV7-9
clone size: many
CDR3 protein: CATAVWDTDTQYF
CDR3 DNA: TGTGCGACTGCTGTTTGGGACACAGATACGCAGTATTTT

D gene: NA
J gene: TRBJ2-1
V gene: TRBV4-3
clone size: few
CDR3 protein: CASSRGIPLYNEQFF
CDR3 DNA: TGCGCCAGCAGTCGCGGGATACCTCTCTACAATGAGCAGTTCTTC

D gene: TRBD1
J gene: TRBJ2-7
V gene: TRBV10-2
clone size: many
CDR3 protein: CASLGQGLIYEQYF
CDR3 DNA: TGCGCCAGCCTGGGACAGGGGCTCATCTACGAGCAGTACTTC

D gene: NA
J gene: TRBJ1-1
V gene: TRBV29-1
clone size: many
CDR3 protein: CSATKGAVAGTEAFF
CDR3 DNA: TGCAGCGCAACAAAAGGGGCGGTTGCGGGCACTGAAGCTTTCTTT

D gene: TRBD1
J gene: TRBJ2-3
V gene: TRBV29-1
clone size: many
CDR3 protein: CSVTGTGTTDTQYF
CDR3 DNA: TGCAGCGTGACCGGGACAGGGACCACAGATACGCAGTATTTT

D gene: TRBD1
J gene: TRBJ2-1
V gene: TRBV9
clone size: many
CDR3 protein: CASSARQGHLVEQFF
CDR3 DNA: TGTGCCAGCAGTGCCCGACAGGGTCATCTAGTCGAGCAGTTCTTC

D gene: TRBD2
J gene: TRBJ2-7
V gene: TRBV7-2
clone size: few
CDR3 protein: CASSLVPGGGGERQYF
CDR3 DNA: TGTGCCAGCAGCTTAGTCCCCGGCGGGGGAGGGGAAAGGCAGTACTTC

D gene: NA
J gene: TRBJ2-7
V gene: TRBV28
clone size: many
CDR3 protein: CASLTRSGSYEQYF
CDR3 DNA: TGTGCCAGCCTGACCCGTTCAGGTTCCTACGAGCAGTACTTC

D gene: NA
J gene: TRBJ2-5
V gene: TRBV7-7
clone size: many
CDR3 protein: CASSRLSRSETQYF
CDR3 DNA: TGTGCTAGCAGCCGCCTCTCTAGGTCAGAGACCCAGTACTTC

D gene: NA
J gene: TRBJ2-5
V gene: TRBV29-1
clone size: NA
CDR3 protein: CSGAGDQETQYF
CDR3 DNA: TGCAGCGGGGCCGGCGACCAAGAGACCCAGTACTTC

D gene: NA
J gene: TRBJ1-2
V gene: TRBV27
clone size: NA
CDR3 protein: CASSTRRLDGYTF
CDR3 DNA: TGTGCCAGCAGCACTAGAAGGTTGGACGGCTACACCTTC

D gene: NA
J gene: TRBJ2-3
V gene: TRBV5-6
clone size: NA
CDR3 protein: CASSRRSGRTDTQYF
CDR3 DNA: TGTGCCAGCAGCCGCCGGAGCGGGCGCACAGATACGCAGTATTTT

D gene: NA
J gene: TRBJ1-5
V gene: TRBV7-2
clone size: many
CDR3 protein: CASSSSMGNQPQHF
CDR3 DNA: TGTGCCAGCAGCTCCTCGATGGGCAATCAGCCCCAGCATTTT

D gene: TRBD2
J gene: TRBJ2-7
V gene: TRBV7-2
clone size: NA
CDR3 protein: CASSFGGSDEQYF
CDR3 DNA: TGTGCCAGCAGCTTCGGGGGGTCGGACGAGCAGTACTTC

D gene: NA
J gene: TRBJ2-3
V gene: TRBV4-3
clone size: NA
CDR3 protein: CASSQLLGATDTQYF
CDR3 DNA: TGCGCCAGCAGCCAATTACTAGGGGCCACAGATACGCAGTATTTT

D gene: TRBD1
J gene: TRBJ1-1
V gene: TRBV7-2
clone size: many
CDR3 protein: CASSSKTGGRTEAFF
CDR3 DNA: TGTGCCAGCAGCTCGAAAACAGGGGGTCGGACTGAAGCTTTCTTT

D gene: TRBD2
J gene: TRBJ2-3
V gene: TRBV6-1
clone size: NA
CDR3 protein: CASSPSGRAADTQYF
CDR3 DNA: TGTGCCAGCAGTCCAAGCGGGAGGGCCGCAGATACGCAGTATTTT

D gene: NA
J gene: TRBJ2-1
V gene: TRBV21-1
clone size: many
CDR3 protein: CASSTGTSGRKNEQFF
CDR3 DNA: TGTGCCAGCAGCACCGGGACTAGCGGGAGGAAGAATGAGCAGTTCTTC

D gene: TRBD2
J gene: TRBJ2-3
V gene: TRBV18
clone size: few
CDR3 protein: CASSPLSLAGGPNTDTQYF
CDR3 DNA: TGTGCCAGCTCACCACTGTCTCTAGCGGGGGGACCCAACACAGATACGCAGTATTTT

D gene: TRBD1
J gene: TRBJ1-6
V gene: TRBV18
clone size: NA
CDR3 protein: CASSPDSQGTLHF
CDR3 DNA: TGTGCCAGCTCACCGGATTCACAGGGGACGCTCCACTTT

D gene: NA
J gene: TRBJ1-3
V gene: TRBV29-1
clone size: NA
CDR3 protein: CSVETPDPSGNTIYF
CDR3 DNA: TGCAGCGTTGAAACTCCGGATCCCTCTGGAAACACCATATATTTT

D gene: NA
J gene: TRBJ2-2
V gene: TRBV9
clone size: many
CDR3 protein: CASSVTPAANTGELFF
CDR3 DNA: TGTGCCAGCAGCGTGACCCCGGCCGCGAACACCGGGGAGCTGTTTTTT

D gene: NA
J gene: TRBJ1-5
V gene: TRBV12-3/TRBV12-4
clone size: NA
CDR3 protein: CASSSQGSQPQHF
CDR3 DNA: TGTGCCAGCAGTTCTCAAGGAAGTCAGCCCCAGCATTTT

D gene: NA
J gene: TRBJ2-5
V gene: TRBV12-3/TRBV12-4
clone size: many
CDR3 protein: CASSTGRAAQETQYF
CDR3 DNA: TGTGCCAGCAGTACCGGTCGGGCGGCTCAAGAGACCCAGTACTTC

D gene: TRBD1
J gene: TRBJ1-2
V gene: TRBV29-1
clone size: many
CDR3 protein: CSVNPGTGFSSGYTF
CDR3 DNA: TGCAGCGTCAACCCCGGGACAGGGTTTTCCTCTGGCTACACCTTC

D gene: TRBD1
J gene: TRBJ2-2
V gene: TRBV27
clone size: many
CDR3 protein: CASGTVTGELFF
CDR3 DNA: TGTGCCAGCGGGACAGTTACCGGGGAGCTGTTTTTT

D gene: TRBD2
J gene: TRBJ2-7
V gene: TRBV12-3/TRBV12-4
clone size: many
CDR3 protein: CASSPGGSHEQYF
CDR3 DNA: TGTGCCAGCAGTCCGGGAGGGAGCCACGAGCAGTACTTC